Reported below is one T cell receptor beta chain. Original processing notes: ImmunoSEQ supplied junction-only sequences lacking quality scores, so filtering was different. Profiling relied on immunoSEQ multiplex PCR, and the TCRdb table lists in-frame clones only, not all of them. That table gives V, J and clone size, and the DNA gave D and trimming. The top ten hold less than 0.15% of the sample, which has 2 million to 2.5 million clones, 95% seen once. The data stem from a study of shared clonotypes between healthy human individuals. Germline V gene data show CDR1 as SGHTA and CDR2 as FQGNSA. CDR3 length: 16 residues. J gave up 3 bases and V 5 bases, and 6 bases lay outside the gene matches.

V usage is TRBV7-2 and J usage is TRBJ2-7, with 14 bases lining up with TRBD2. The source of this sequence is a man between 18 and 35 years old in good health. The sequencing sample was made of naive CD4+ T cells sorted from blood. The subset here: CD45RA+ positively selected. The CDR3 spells CASSTTGTSGSYEQYF. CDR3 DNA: TGTGCCAGCAGCACTACCGGGACTAGCGGGAGCTACGAGCAGTACTTC.